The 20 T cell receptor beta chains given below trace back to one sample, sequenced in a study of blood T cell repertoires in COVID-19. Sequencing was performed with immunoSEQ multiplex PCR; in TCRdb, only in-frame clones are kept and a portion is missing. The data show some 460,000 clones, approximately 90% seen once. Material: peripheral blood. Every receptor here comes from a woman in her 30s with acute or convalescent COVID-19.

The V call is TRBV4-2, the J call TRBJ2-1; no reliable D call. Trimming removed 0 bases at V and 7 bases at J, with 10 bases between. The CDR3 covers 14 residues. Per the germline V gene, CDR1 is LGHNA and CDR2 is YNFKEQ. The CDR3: CASSQEVRTNEQFF. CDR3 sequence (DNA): TGTGCCAGCAGCCAAGAAGTCAGAACGAATGAGCAGTTCTTC.

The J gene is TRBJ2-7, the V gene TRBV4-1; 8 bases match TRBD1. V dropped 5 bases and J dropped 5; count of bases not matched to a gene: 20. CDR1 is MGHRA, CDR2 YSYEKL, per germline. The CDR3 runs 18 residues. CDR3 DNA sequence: TGCGCCAGCAGCGACGGTGGTGGCAGGGGGCTCCTGGTAGACGAGCAGTACTTC. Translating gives CASSDGGGRGLLVDEQYF.

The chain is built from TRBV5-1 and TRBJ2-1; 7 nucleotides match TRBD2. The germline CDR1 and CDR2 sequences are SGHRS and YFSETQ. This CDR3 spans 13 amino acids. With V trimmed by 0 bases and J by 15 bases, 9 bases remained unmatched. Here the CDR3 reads CASSLASGLVSFF. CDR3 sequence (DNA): TGCGCCAGCAGCTTGGCTTCTGGACTAGTTTCGTTCTTC.

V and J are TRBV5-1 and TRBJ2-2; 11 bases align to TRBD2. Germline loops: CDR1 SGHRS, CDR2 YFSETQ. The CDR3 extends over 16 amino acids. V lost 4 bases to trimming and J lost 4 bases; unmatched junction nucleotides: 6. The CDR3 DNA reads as TGCGCCAGCAGCCTACCTAGCGGGGGGCCCACCGGGGAGCTGTTTTTT. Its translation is CASSLPSGGPTGELFF. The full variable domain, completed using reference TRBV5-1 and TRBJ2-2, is KAGVTQTPRYLIKTRGQQVTLSCSPISGHRSVSWYQQTPGQGLQFLFEYFSETQRNKGNFPGRFSGRQFSNSRSEMNVSTLELGDSALYLCASSLPSGGPTGELFFGEGSRLTVL.

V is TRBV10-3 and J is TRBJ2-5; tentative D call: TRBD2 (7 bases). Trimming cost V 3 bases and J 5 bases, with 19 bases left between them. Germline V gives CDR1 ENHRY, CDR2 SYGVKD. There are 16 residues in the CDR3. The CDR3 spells CAISDSRGGLGETQYF. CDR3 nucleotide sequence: TGTGCCATCAGTGATTCAAGGGGGGGCCTCGGGGAGACCCAGTACTTC.

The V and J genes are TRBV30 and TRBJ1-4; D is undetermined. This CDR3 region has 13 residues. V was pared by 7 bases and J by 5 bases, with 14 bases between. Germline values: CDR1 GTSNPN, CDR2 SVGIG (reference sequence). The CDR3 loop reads CASERRGNEKLFF. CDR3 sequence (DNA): TGTGCCTCGGAGCGGCGAGGAAATGAAAAACTGTTTTTT.

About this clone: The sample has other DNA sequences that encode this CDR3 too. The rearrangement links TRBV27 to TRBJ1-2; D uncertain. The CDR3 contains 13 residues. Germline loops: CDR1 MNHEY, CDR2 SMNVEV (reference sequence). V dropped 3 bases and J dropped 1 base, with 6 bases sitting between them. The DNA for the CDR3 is TGTGCCAGCAGTTTGGCGGGTAACTATGGCTACACCTTC. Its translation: CASSLAGNYGYTF.

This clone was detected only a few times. For the CDR3, the DNA is TGTGCCAGCAGGAAGGCCAGTCCACGGGGTGAAAAACTGTTTTTT. Residues: CASRKASPRGEKLFF. V is TRBV6-5 and J is TRBJ1-4; D gene ambiguous. Germline V gene sequence: CDR1 MNHEY, CDR2 SVGAGI. CDR3 length equals 15 residues. Trimming took off 6 bases at V and 7 bases at J, with 18 bases between the two ends.

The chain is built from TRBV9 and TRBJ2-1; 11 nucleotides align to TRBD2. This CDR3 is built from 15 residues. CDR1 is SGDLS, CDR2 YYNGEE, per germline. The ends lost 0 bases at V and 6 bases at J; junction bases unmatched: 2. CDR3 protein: CASSVVAGGRNEQFF. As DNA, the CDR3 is TGTGCCAGCAGCGTAGTAGCGGGGGGGCGCAATGAGCAGTTCTTC. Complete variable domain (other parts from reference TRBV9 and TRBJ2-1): DSGVTQTPKHLITATGQRVTLRCSPRSGDLSVYWYQQSLDQGLQFLIQYYNGEERAKGNILERFSAQQFPDLHSELNLSSLELGDSALYFCASSVVAGGRNEQFFGPGTRLTVL.

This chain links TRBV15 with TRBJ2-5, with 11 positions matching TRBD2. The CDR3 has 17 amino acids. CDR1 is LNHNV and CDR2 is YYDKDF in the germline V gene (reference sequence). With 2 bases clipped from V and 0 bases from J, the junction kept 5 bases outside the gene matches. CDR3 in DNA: TGTGCCACCAGCAGAAAACCGGGACTAGCGGACCAAGAGACCCAGTACTTC. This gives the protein CATSRKPGLADQETQYF.

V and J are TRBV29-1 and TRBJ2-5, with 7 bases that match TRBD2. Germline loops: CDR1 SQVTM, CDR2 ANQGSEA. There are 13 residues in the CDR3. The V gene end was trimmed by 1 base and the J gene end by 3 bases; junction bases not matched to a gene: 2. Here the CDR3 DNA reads TGCAGCGTTGAAGTGGCGGGGGAAGAGACCCAGTACTTC. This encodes CSVEVAGEETQYF.

CDR3 DNA: TGTGCCAGCAATCCACAGGGTGCAACTAATGAAAAACTGTTTTTT. This translates into CASNPQGATNEKLFF. V is TRBV2 and J is TRBJ1-4; tentatively, D is TRBD1 (6 bases). This CDR3 contains 15 residues. Trimming cost V 7 bases and J 0 bases, with 12 bases left between them. Germline CDR1 is SNHLY and CDR2 is FYNNEI.

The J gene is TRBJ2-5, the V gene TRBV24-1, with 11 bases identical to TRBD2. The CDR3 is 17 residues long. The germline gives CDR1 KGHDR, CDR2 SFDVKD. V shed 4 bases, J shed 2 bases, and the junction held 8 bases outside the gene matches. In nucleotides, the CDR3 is TGTGCCACCAGTGACGCGGGAACTAGCGGGGGTCAAGAGACCCAGTACTTC. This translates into CATSDAGTSGGQETQYF.

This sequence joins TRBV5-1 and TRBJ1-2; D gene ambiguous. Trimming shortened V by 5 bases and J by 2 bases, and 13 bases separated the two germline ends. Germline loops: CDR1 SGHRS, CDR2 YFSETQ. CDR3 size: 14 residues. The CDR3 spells CASRNLEVNYGYTF. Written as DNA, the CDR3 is TGCGCCAGCAGGAACCTAGAGGTGAACTATGGCTACACCTTC.

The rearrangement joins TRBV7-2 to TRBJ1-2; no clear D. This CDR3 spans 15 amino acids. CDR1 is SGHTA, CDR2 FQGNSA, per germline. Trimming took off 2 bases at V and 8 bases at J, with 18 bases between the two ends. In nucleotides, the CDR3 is TGTGCCAGCAGCTTATCAACTGGGTGGAGGGAAGGCTACACCTTC. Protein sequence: CASSLSTGWREGYTF.

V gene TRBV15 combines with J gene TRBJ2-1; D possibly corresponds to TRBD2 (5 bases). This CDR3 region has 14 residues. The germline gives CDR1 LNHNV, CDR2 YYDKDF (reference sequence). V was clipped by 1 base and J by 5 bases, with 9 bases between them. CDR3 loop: CATSRGLGDNEQFF. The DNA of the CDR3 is TGTGCCACCAGCAGAGGCCTGGGAGACAATGAGCAGTTCTTC.

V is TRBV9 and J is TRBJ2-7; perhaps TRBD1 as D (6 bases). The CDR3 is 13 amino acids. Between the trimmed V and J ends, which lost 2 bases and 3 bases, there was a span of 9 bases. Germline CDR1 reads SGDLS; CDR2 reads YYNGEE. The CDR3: CASSVDSGYEQYF. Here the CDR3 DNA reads TGTGCCAGCAGCGTGGACAGTGGCTACGAGCAGTACTTC.

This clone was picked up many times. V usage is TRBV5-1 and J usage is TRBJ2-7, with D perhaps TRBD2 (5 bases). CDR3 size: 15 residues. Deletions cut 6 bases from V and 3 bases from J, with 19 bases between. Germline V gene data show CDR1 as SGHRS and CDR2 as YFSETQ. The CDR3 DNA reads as TGCGCCAGCAAAGGTCCGGGAACGTCGGGCTACGAGCAGTACTTC. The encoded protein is CASKGPGTSGYEQYF.

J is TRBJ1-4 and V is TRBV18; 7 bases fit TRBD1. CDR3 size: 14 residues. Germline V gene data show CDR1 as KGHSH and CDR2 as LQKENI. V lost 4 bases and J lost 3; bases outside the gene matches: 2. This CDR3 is CASSLGQPNEKLFF. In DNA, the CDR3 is TGTGCCAGCTCACTGGGACAGCCTAATGAAAAACTGTTTTTT.

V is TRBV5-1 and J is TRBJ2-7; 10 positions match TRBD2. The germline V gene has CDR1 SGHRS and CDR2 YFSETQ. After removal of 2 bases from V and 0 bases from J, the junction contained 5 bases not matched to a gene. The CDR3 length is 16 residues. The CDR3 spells CASSFSGTSDSYEQYF. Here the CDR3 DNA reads TGCGCCAGCAGCTTCTCCGGGACTAGCGACTCCTACGAGCAGTACTTC.